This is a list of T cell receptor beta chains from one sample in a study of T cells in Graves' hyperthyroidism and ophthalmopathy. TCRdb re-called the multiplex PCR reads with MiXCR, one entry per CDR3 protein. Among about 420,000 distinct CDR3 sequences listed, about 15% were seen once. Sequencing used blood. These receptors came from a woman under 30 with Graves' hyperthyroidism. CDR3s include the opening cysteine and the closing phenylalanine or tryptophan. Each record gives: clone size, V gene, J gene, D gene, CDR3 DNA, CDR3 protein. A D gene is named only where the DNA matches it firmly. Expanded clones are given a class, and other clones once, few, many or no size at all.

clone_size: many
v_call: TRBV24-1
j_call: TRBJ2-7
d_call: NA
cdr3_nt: TGTGCCACCAGTGATCCCTTTCGGTACGAGCAGTACTTC
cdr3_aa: CATSDPFRYEQYF

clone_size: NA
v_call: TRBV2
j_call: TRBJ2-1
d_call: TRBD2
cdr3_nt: TGTGCCAGCAGTTATACCACTAGCGGGAGAGGGAATGAGCAGTTCTTC
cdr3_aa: CASSYTTSGRGNEQFF

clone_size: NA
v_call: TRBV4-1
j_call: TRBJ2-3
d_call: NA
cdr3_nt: TGCGCCAGCAGCCAAGATCTGGCGGTCTGGGGCACAGATACGCAGTATTTT
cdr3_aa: CASSQDLAVWGTDTQYF

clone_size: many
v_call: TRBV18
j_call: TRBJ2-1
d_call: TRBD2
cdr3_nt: TGTGCCAGCTCACCACCGAACGGGAGGGCCTACAATGAGCAGTTCTTC
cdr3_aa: CASSPPNGRAYNEQFF

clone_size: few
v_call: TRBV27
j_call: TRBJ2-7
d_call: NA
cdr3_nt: TGTGCCAGCAGGATGAGACGGGGAGCCTACGAGCAGTACTTC
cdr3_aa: CASRMRRGAYEQYF

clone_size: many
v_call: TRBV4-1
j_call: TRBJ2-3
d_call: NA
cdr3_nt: TGCGCCAGCAGCCACCCAGGGGAGGGGGATACGCAGTATTTT
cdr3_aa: CASSHPGEGDTQYF

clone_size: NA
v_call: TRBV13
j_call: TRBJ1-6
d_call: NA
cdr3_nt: TGTGCCAGCAGCGACCCCTTTTCACACCGGGATAATTCACCCCTCCACTTT
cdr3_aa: CASSDPFSHRDNSPLHF

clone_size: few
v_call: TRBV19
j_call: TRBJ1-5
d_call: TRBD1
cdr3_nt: TGTGCCAGTAGTATAGTCTGGGACAGGGCTATTCAGCCCCAGCATTTT
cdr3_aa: CASSIVWDRAIQPQHF

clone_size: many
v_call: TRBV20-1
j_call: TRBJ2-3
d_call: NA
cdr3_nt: TGCAGTGCCACATCGCTTAGCGAGGGGACAGATACGCAGTATTTT
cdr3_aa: CSATSLSEGTDTQYF

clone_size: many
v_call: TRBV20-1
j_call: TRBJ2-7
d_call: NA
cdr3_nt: TGCAGTGCTGAGACGGACTTCTCCTACGAGCAGTACTTC
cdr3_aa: CSAETDFSYEQYF

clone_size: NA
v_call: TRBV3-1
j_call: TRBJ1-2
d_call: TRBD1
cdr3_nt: TGTGCCAGCAGGCCCCCGGGACAGGGGTGGTTTGGCTACACCTTC
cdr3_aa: CASRPPGQGWFGYTF

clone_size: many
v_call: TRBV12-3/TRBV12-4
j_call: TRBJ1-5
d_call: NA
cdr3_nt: TGTGCCAGCAGTTTAATCTCGCCAGGGTTGTTGCCCCAGCATTTT
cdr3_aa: CASSLISPGLLPQHF

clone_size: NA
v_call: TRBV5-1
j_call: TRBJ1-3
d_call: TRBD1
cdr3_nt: TGCGCCAGCAGCCAACAGGGGCAGGCTGGAAACACCATATATTTT
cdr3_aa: CASSQQGQAGNTIYF

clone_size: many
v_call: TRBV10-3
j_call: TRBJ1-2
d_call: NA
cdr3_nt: TGTGCCATCACTTCCGACGTGGTGGGCTATGGCTACACCTTC
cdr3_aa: CAITSDVVGYGYTF

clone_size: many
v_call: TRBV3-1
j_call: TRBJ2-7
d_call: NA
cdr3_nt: TGTGCCAGCAGCCAAGATAGGGCATGGTCCTACGAGCAGTACTTC
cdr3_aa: CASSQDRAWSYEQYF

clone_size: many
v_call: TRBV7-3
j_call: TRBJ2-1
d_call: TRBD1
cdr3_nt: TGTGCCAGCAGCTTACAGGGGGCGACGGATGAGCAGTTCTTC
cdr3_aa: CASSLQGATDEQFF

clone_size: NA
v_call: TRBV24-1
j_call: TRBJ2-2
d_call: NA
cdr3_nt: TGTGCCACCAGTGAAGACGCCAGAGGCGGGGAGCTGTTTTTT
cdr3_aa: CATSEDARGGELFF

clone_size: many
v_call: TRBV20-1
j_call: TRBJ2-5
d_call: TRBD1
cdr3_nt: TGCAGTGCTAACCCAGGGGGAGAAGAGACCCAGTACTTC
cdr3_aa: CSANPGGEETQYF

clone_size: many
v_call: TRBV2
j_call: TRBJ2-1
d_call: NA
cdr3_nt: TGTGCCAGCAGTGTGGAGAGCGTAATAAACAATGAGCAGTTCTTC
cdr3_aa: CASSVESVINNEQFF

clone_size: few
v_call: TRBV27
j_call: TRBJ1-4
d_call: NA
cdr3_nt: TGTGCCAGCAGTTTATCCTACAGGGCGGAAAAACTGTTTTTT
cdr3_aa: CASSLSYRAEKLFF

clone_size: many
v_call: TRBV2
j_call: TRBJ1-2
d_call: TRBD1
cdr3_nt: TGTGCCAGCAGGGAGACAGGGACCAACTATGGCTACACCTTC
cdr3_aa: CASRETGTNYGYTF

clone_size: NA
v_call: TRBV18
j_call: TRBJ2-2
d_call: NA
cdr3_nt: TGTGCCAGCTCAAGGGCGGAAATGGAGACCGGGGAGCTGTTTTTT
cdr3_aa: CASSRAEMETGELFF

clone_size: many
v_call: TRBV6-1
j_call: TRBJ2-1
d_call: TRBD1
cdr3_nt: TGTGCCAGCAGACCGGGACAGGTCTCTGTGAGGGAGCAGTTCTTC
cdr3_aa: CASRPGQVSVREQFF

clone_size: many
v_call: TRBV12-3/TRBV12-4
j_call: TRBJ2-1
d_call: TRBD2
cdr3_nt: TGTGCCAGCAGTTTGGAGGGCGGGGGGTCCTACAATGAGCAGTTCTTC
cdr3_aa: CASSLEGGGSYNEQFF

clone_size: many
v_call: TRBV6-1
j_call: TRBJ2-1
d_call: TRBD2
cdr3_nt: TGTGCCAGCAGTTCACTAGCGGCTTCGGTGAATGAGCAGTTCTTC
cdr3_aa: CASSSLAASVNEQFF

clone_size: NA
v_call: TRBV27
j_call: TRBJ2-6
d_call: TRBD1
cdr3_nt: TGTGCCAGCAGTATCCGGACAGGTGGGGCCAACGGCCTGACTTTC
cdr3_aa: CASSIRTGGANGLTF

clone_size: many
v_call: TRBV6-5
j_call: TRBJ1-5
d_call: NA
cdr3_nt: TGTGCCAGCAGTTACGCCAGGGGAGGTCAGCCCCAGCATTTT
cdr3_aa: CASSYARGGQPQHF

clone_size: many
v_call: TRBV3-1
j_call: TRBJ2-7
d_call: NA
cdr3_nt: TGTGCCAGCAGCCAAGATTACCACGAGCAGTACTTC
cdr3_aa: CASSQDYHEQYF

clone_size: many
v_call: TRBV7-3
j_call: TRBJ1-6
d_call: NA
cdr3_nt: TGTGCCAGCAGCCAGGGACTTAGTAGTTCACCCCTCCACTTT
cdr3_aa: CASSQGLSSSPLHF

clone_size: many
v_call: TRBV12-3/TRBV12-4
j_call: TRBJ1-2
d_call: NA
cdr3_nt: TGTGCCAGCAGTTTATCAGGGGAAGCTAACTATGGCTACACCTTC
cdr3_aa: CASSLSGEANYGYTF

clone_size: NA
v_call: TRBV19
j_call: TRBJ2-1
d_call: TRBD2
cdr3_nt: TGTGCCAGTAGCCAACTAGCGGGGGGGAATTACAATGAGCAGTTCTTC
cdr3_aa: CASSQLAGGNYNEQFF

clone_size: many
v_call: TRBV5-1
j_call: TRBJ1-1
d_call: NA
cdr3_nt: TGCGCCAGCAGTGAAATAGGGCCACGAACTGAAGCTTTCTTT
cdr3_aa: CASSEIGPRTEAFF

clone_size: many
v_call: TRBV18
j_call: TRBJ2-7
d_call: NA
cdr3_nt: TGTGCCAGCTCACCACCGCAGAAGGGCTCCTACGAGCAGTACTTC
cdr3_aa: CASSPPQKGSYEQYF

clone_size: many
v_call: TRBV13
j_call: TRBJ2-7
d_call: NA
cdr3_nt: TGTGCCAGCAGCTCCGACCGTTCCAGGCAGTACTTC
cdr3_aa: CASSSDRSRQYF

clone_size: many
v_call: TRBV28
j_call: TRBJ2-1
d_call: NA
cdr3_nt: TGTGCCAGCAGTCCCCTATGGCCCACCGGGTCCATCATGGCCAATGAGCAGTTCTTC
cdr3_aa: CASSPLWPTGSIMANEQFF

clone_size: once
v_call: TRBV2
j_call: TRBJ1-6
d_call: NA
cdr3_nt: TGTGCCAGCAGTTACAGTGGCCGGGGGTATTCACCCCTCCACTTT
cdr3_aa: CASSYSGRGYSPLHF

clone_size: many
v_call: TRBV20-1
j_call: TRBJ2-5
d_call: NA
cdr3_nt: TGCAGTGCTAGAGATCAATCACAGGGTGAGACCCAGTACTTC
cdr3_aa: CSARDQSQGETQYF

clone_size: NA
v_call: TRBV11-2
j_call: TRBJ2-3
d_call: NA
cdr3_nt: TGTGCCAGCAGCCACGGACTTTTCACAGATACGCAGTATTTT
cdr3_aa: CASSHGLFTDTQYF